The 18 T cell receptor beta chains reported below all come from one sample, sequenced in a study of immune cell composition in non-small cell lung cancer. Using immunoSEQ multiplex PCR, the repertoire was profiled, and TCRdb retains in-frame clones only, with some absent. The data contain about 2,500 clones, around 84% of them seen just once; the ten biggest clones take up roughly 19%. Normal lung sampling was at least 3 cm from the tumour, as distant as possible. Sequenced material: non-adjacent lung tissue. The receptors were gathered from a human donor with non-small cell lung cancer.

V and J are TRBV5-1 and TRBJ1-3; 8 bases are a match to TRBD1. The germline V gene has CDR1 SGHRS and CDR2 YFSETQ. CDR3 length: 16 amino acids. The V gene end was trimmed by 1 base and the J gene end by 2 bases; junction bases not matched to a gene: 5. In DNA, the CDR3 is TGCGCCAGCAGCTTGACAGGGGGAGTACCTGGAAACACCATATATTTT. This codes for CASSLTGGVPGNTIYF.

The chain recombines TRBV6-6 with TRBJ2-1, with D maybe TRBD1 (6 bases). V lost 0 bases and J lost 6, with 12 bases in between. Germline V gene sequence: CDR1 MNHNY, CDR2 SVGAGI (reference sequence). CDR3 size: 15 residues. The CDR3 reads CASSYSTGLSNEQFF. The CDR3, as DNA: TGTGCCAGCAGTTACTCGACAGGCCTCTCCAATGAGCAGTTCTTC.

The chain links TRBV18 to TRBJ1-2, with 7 bases lining up with TRBD1. The CDR3 is 16 amino acids. With 9 bases clipped from V and 3 bases from J, the junction kept 16 bases outside the gene matches. Looked up from germline, CDR1 is KGHSH and CDR2 is LQKENI. Here the CDR3 DNA reads TGTGCCAGTTTCACCGGAGACAGGGTGCCATACTATGGCTACACCTTC. This sequence encodes CASFTGDRVPYYGYTF.

The genes are TRBV5-8 and TRBJ2-2; 8 nucleotides match TRBD2. Trimming removed 3 bases from V and 4 bases from J; junction bases left unmatched: 5. Germline loops: CDR1 SGHTS, CDR2 YDEGEE. The CDR3 is made up of 15 amino acids. For the CDR3, the DNA is TGTGCCAGCAGCTACGGGACTAGTTCCACCGGGGAGCTGTTTTTT. It is translated as CASSYGTSSTGELFF.

The chain employs TRBV9 and TRBJ2-6, with a possible D match to TRBD1 (6 bases). Germline CDR1 reads SGDLS; CDR2 reads YYNGEE. Trimming removed 3 bases from V and 9 bases from J, with 7 bases in between. CDR3 length equals 12 residues. CDR3 region: CASSDRDNVLTF. The CDR3 DNA is TGTGCCAGCAGCGACAGGGACAACGTCCTGACTTTC. The full variable domain, completed using reference TRBV9 and TRBJ2-6, is DSGVTQTPKHLITATGQRVTLRCSPRSGDLSVYWYQQSLDQGLQFLIQYYNGEERAKGNILERFSAQQFPDLHSELNLSSLELGDSALYFCASSDRDNVLTFGAGSRLTVL.

In its sample, this clone was seen a few times. The chain couples TRBV6-5 to TRBJ2-3; 7 positions match TRBD2. Germline loops: CDR1 MNHEY, CDR2 SVGAGI. Trimming at V came to 6 bases and at J to 0 bases, leaving 6 bases not matched to a gene. The CDR3 has 15 residues. The CDR3 is CASRPGLPSTDTQYF. The CDR3 bases are TGTGCCAGCAGGCCGGGACTACCTAGCACAGATACGCAGTATTTT.

This chain connects TRBV30 to TRBJ2-3, with 8 bases aligning to TRBD2. J gave up 6 bases and V 3 bases, and 8 bases lay outside the gene matches. There are 14 residues in the CDR3. Per the germline V gene, CDR1 is GTSNPN and CDR2 is SVGIG (reference sequence). In nucleotides, the CDR3 is TGTGCCTGGAGCGATGGCGGGGGGAGGGATACGCAGTATTTT. It yields the protein CAWSDGGGRDTQYF.

The genes are TRBV10-3 and TRBJ2-3; 13 bases line up with TRBD2. V lost 0 bases, J lost 3 bases, and 3 bases stayed unmatched. Per the germline V gene, CDR1 is ENHRY and CDR2 is SYGVKD. CDR3 size: 17 residues. The CDR3 region is CAISESGTSGVTDTQYF. The CDR3 DNA is TGTGCCATCAGTGAGTCAGGGACTAGCGGGGTAACAGATACGCAGTATTTT.

This clone was counted once. The chain is built from TRBV19 and TRBJ2-4, with D tentatively TRBD1 (6 bases). V dropped 7 bases and J dropped 3 bases, with 13 bases sitting between them. CDR1 is LNHDA and CDR2 is SQIVND in the germline V gene (reference sequence). The CDR3 extends over 14 amino acids. The CDR3, as DNA: TGTGCCAGTAACGAGGGGGTCGTCAAAAACATTCAGTACTTC. Translation gives CASNEGVVKNIQYF.

The rearrangement uses TRBV29-1 and TRBJ1-1, with 8 bases aligning to TRBD1. J lost 5 bases, V lost 6 bases, and 8 bases had no gene match. Germline V gene data show CDR1 as SQVTM and CDR2 as ANQGSEA. There are 13 residues in the CDR3. CDR3 region: CSVKTGVETEAFF. The CDR3 DNA is TGCAGCGTCAAGACAGGGGTCGAGACTGAAGCTTTCTTT.

The chain is built from TRBV5-6 and TRBJ1-2, with TRBD1 identical over 8 bases. The CDR3 totals 13 residues. Looked up from germline, CDR1 is SGHDT and CDR2 is YYEEEE. V lost 4 bases to trimming and J lost 2 bases; unmatched junction nucleotides: 1. The CDR3 DNA reads as TGTGCCAGCAGCCGGACAGGGAACTATGGCTACACCTTC. Amino acids: CASSRTGNYGYTF.

The J gene is TRBJ2-3, the V gene TRBV30; no firm D call. CDR1 is GTSNPN, CDR2 SVGIG, per germline (reference sequence). The CDR3 extends over 15 amino acids. V was clipped by 6 bases and J by 0 bases, with 16 bases between them. The CDR3 nucleotides are TGTGCCTGCTATCCTAAGAAAGCTAGCACAGATACGCAGTATTTT. It specifies CACYPKKASTDTQYF.

This chain connects TRBV7-2 to TRBJ2-3; 8 nucleotides align to TRBD2. Looked up from germline, CDR1 is SGHTA and CDR2 is FQGNSA. The length of the CDR3 is 14 residues. V dropped 10 bases and J dropped 1; count of bases not matched to a gene: 7. The CDR3 reads CATRTAGGTDTQYF. The CDR3 DNA sequence: TGTGCCACTAGAACAGCGGGGGGCACAGATACGCAGTATTTT.

The chain combines TRBV6-1 with TRBJ2-7; 7 nucleotides align to TRBD2. This CDR3 region has 13 residues. CDR1 is MNHNS and CDR2 is SASEGT in the germline V gene. V gave up 6 bases and J gave up 4 bases; unmatched junction bases: 6. This CDR3 reads CASRGTNAYEQYF. As DNA, the CDR3 is TGTGCCAGCAGGGGGACTAATGCTTACGAGCAGTACTTC.

This chain connects TRBV27 to TRBJ2-7; TRBD1 matches at 9 bases. The CDR3 runs to 16 residues. The V gene's germline CDR1 is MNHEY and CDR2 SMNVEV (reference sequence). Trimming cost V 4 bases and J 2 bases; bases outside gene matches: 9. The CDR3 spells CASSYSLRDRAYEQYF. In DNA, the CDR3 is TGTGCCAGCAGTTATTCACTACGGGACAGGGCCTACGAGCAGTACTTC.

The CDR3 here is CASSGRVAGVSTGELFF. Written as DNA, the CDR3 is TGTGCCAGCAGCGGTCGGGTAGCGGGAGTGAGCACCGGGGAGCTGTTTTTT. The chain couples TRBV13 to TRBJ2-2; TRBD2 matches at 9 bases. Germline-derived CDR1 and CDR2 are PRHDT and FYEKMQ (reference sequence). With 5 bases clipped from V and 4 bases from J, the junction kept 11 bases outside the gene matches. CDR3 length equals 17 residues.

V gene TRBV5-1 combines with J gene TRBJ1-2; D unclear. CDR1 is SGHRS and CDR2 is YFSETQ in the germline V gene. The CDR3 extends over 13 amino acids. The ends were cut back, 0 bases at V and 8 bases at J, with 11 bases in the middle. The CDR3 protein is CASSLGQPGGYTF. As DNA, the CDR3 is TGCGCCAGCAGCTTGGGGCAGCCAGGCGGCTACACCTTC.

The rearrangement joins TRBV7-2 to TRBJ2-1; TRBD2 matches 9 bases. J gave up 10 bases and V 1 base, and 5 bases lay outside the gene matches. The germline V gene encodes CDR1 SGHTA and CDR2 FQGNSA. The CDR3 loop spans 14 amino acids. CDR3 sequence reads: CASSLGLAVREQFF. CDR3 nucleotides: TGTGCCAGCAGCTTAGGACTAGCGGTACGGGAGCAGTTCTTC.